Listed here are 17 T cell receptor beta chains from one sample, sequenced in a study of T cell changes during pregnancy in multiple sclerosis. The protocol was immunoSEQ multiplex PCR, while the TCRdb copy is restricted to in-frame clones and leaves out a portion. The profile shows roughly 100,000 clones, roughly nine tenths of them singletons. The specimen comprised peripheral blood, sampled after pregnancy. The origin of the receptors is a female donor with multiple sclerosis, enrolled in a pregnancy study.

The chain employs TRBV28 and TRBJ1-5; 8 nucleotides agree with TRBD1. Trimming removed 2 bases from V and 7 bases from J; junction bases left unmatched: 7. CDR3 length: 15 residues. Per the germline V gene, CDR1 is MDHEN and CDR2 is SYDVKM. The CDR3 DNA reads TGTGCCAGCAGTTTAACAGGGGGAAGCGGACAGCCCCAGCATTTT. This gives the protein CASSLTGGSGQPQHF.

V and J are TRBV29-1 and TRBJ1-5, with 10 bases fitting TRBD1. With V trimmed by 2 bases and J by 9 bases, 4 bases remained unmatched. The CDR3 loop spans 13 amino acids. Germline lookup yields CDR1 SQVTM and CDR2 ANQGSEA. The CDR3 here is CSVEWTGGGPQHF. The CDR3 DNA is TGCAGCGTTGAATGGACAGGGGGAGGGCCCCAGCATTTT. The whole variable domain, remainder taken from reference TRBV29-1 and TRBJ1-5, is SAVISQKPSRDICQRGTSLTIQCQVDSQVTMMFWYRQQPGQSLTLIATANQGSEATYESGFVIDKFPISRPNLTFSTLTVSNMSPEDSSIYLCSVEWTGGGPQHFGDGTRLSIL.

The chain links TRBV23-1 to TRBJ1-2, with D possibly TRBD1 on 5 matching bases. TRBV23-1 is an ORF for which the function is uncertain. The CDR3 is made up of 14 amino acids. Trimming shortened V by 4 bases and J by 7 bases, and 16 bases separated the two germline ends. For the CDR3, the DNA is TGCGCCAGCAGTCCGGGGGATCCGGCGGGTGGCTACACCTTC. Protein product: CASSPGDPAGGYTF.

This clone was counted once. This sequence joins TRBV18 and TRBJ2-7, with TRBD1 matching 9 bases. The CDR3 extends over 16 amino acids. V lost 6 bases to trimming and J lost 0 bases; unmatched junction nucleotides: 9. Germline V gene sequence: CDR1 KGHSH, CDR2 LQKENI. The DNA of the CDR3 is TGTGCCAGCTCCGCTGGGACAGGGTTAAGCTCCTACGAGCAGTACTTC. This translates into CASSAGTGLSSYEQYF.

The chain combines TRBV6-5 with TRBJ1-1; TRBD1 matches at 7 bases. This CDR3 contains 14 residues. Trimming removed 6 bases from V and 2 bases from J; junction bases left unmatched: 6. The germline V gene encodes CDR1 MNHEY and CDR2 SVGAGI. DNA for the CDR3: TGTGCCAGCAGCCTAACAGGGGCCAACACTGAAGCTTTCTTT. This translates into CASSLTGANTEAFF.

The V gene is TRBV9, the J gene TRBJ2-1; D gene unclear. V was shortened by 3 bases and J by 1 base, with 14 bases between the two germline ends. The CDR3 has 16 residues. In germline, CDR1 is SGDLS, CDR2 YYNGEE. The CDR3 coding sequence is TGTGCCAGCAGCGCCGGTTCGAGCGTTTCCTACAATGAGCAGTTCTTC. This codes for CASSAGSSVSYNEQFF.

The CDR3 sequence: CATLESYNEQFF. Here the CDR3 DNA reads TGTGCCACCCTAGAGAGCTACAATGAGCAGTTCTTC. This rearrangement joins TRBV7-2 to TRBJ2-1; no reliable D call. Germline V gene data show CDR1 as SGHTA and CDR2 as FQGNSA. CDR3 length: 12 residues. V lost 10 bases to trimming and J lost 3 bases, with 10 bases between them.

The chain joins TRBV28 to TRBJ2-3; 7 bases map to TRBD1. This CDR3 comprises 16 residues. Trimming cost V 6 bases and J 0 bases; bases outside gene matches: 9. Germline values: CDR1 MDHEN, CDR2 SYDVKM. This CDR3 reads CASSRDRAPSTDTQYF. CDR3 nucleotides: TGTGCCAGCAGCCGTGACAGGGCCCCTAGCACAGATACGCAGTATTTT.

CDR3 in DNA: TGTGCCAGCAGCCTACTAGCGGGAGGAGGCGACGAGCAGTACTTC. Residues: CASSLLAGGGDEQYF. The chain joins TRBV7-9 to TRBJ2-7; 12 bases are shared with TRBD2. The J segment lost 5 bases and the V segment lost 5 bases, leaving 7 bases of the junction unmatched. The CDR3 contains 15 residues. Looked up from germline, CDR1 is SEHNR and CDR2 is FQNEAQ (reference sequence).

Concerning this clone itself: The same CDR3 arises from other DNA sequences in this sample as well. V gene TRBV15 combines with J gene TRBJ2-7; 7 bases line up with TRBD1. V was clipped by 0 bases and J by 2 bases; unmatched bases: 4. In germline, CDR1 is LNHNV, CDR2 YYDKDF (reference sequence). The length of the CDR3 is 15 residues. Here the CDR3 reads CATSRDRQGTYEQYF. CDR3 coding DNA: TGTGCCACCAGCAGAGATCGACAGGGAACCTACGAGCAGTACTTC.

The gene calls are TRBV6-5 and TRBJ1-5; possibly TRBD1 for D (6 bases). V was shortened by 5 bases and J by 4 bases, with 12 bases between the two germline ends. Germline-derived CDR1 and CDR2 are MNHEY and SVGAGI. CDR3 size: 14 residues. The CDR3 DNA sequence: TGTGCCAGCAGTACAGGGACCTCAAATCAGCCCCAGCATTTT. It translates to CASSTGTSNQPQHF.

The chain's CDR3 is CASSLGSGGPYNEQFF. The CDR3 DNA reads TGTGCCAGCAGCTTGGGGAGCGGGGGCCCATACAATGAGCAGTTCTTC. The genes are TRBV7-3 and TRBJ2-1; 8 nucleotides agree with TRBD2. The CDR3 consists of 16 residues. Germline loops: CDR1 SGHTA, CDR2 FQGTGA. V was pared by 3 bases and J by 4 bases, with 8 bases of the junction left unmatched.

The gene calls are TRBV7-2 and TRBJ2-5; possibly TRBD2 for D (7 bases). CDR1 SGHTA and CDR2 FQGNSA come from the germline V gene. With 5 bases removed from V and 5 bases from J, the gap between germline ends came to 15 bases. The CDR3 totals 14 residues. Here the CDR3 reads CASSPRGARETQYF. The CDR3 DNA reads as TGTGCCAGCAGCCCACGGGGGGCGCGGGAGACCCAGTACTTC.

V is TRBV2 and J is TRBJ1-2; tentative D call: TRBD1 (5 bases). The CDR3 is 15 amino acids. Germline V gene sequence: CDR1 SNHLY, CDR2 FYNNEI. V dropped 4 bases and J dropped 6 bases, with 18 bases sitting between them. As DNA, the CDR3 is TGTGCCAGCAGTGTGAGACAGAGTCAGCAGGATGGCTACACCTTC. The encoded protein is CASSVRQSQQDGYTF.

The CDR3 nucleotides read TGTGCCGGACAGAGTGAAGGCGCTGAAGCTTTCTTT. Amino acids: CAGQSEGAEAFF. This chain connects TRBV2 to TRBJ1-1, with D perhaps matching TRBD1 (6 bases). CDR1 and CDR2 from the germline V gene are SNHLY and FYNNEI. The CDR3 has 12 residues. V lost 11 bases and J 6 bases, leaving 16 bases between the germline ends.

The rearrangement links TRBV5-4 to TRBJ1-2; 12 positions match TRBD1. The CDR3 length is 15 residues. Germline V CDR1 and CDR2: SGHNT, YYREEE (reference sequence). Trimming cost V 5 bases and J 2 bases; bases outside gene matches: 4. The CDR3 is CASRFGTGGNYGYTF. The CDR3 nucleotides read TGTGCCAGCAGGTTCGGGACAGGGGGCAACTATGGCTACACCTTC.

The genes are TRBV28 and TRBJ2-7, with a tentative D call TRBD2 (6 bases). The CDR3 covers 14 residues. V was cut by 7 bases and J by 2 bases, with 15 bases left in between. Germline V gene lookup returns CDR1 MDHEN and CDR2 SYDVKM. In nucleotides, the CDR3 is TGTGCCAGCAATTGGCGGGACCAAGCCTACGAGCAGTACTTC. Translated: CASNWRDQAYEQYF.